This TCR beta chain was sequenced for a study of T cells after yellow fever vaccination. Study at large: SMART-Seq v4 Ultra Low Input served to prepare low-cell-number fractions. Study observations and caveats: In FACS-sorted repertoires, abundant clonotypes from the bulk population could appear as contaminants. Most primary-vaccination clones reappeared after the booster (more than 95% CD4, approximately 88% CD8). It was the secondary response that reached its peak faster, day 5 versus 15, but it was weaker.

The CDR3 spans 11 residues. Germline values: CDR1 SGHTA, CDR2 FQGNSA. The V end lost 5 bases, the J end lost 3 bases, and 5 bases lay between the germline ends. TCRdb passed the 5' RACE reads through MiXCR, listing each CDR3 protein once. There are 250,000 to 350,000 distinct CDR3 sequences in the sample; roughly 8.7% occur only once, and 3% to 4% lies in the top ten. This clonotype was seen only a few times. Antigen unknown. Specimen: CD4+ T cells sorted from PBMCs, collected 5 days after the yellow fever booster vaccination. This clonotype was obtained from a man aged 18 to 35 who received the YFV17D yellow fever vaccine. The chain combines TRBV7-2 with TRBJ2-7; D remains unclear. The CDR3 is CASSRYYEQYF. CDR3 DNA: TGTGCCAGCAGCCGTTACTACGAGCAGTACTTC. Full variable domain (missing parts from reference TRBV7-2 and TRBJ2-7): GAGVSQSPSNKVTEKGKDVELRCDPISGHTALYWYRQSLGQGLEFLIYFQGNSAPDKSGLPSDRFSAERTGGSVSTLTIQRTQQEDSAVYLCASSRYYEQYFGPGTRLTVT.